This note documents a single T cell receptor beta chain sequence. Clones were sequenced by immunoSEQ multiplex PCR, and TCRdb holds only the in-frame ones, with some missing. Among tens of thousands of clones, roughly 80% were seen once, and the ten largest hold over 0.6%. This specimen belongs to a study of PD-1 blockade in classical Hodgkin lymphoma. This sample's time point: cycle 4 day 1 (C4D1), after six to seven weeks of nivolumab. Each patient relapsed following autologous stem cell transplantation, and prior brentuximab vedotin exposure differed. With magnetic negative selection, CD4+ T cells were purified from PBMCs that had been thawed. Complete response, partial response or progressive disease was each patient's best response. The ends were cut back, 0 bases at V and 6 bases at J, with 9 bases in the middle. CDR3 length equals 14 residues. Germline CDR1 reads MNHNY; CDR2 reads SVGAGI (reference sequence).

The material sequenced was CD4+ T cells from blood, taken before the fourth cycle of nivolumab. The rearrangement joins TRBV6-6 to TRBJ1-5; D gene uncertain. This sequence was found in a human donor with classical Hodgkin lymphoma. CDR3 DNA sequence: TGTGCCAGCAGTTACTCGCAAGGGCCTCAGCCCCAGCATTTT. Translation gives CASSYSQGPQPQHF.